A single sample is the source of the 27 T cell receptor beta chains below, sequenced in a study of blood T cell repertoires in COVID-19. The method was immunoSEQ multiplex PCR; TCRdb's version includes in-frame clones alone and lacks a portion of them. The sample contains roughly 260,000 clones, approximately 86% of which appear only once. The specimen sequenced was peripheral blood. Receptor source: a man in his forties who had recovered from COVID-19.

The CDR3 DNA follows: TGTGCCAGTCGACAGGGTTACGACGAGCAGTACTTC. This sequence encodes CASRQGYDEQYF. The rearrangement joins TRBV27 to TRBJ2-7, with TRBD1 matching over 7 bases. The CDR3 is made up of 12 amino acids. Per the germline V gene, CDR1 is MNHEY and CDR2 is SMNVEV (reference sequence). Germline trimming cut 9 bases from V and 5 bases from J; bases unmatched to any gene: 7.

In DNA, the CDR3 is TGTGCCAGCAGGACAGGGGGCTCCGGGGGCACCATATATTTT. It encodes CASRTGGSGGTIYF. This sequence joins TRBV2 and TRBJ1-3; TRBD1 agrees at 10 bases. This CDR3 has 14 amino acids. Germline values: CDR1 SNHLY, CDR2 FYNNEI. V trimming: 6 bases; J trimming: 9 bases; junction bases outside the gene matches: 8.

The chain links TRBV18 to TRBJ1-1; 9 nucleotides line up with TRBD1. This CDR3 has 17 amino acids. Per germline, CDR1 KGHSH and CDR2 LQKENI. The J segment lost 4 bases and the V segment lost 4 bases, leaving 13 bases of the junction unmatched. This CDR3 is CASSRYQQGAQSTEAFF. The CDR3, as DNA: TGTGCCAGCTCACGATACCAACAGGGGGCTCAGTCCACTGAAGCTTTCTTT.

The rearrangement uses TRBV6-5 and TRBJ2-7; D might be TRBD1 (5 bases). CDR3 length: 13 amino acids. CDR1 is MNHEY, CDR2 SVGAGI, per germline. V lost 7 bases and J lost 4, with 14 bases in between. The CDR3 nucleotides are TGTGCCAGCACTCTTCAGGGTGTATACGAGCAGTACTTC. This encodes CASTLQGVYEQYF.

This chain connects TRBV4-3 to TRBJ1-3; 7 bases are shared with TRBD1. CDR3 length: 15 amino acids. Trimming took 3 bases from V and 4 from J; bases not matched to a gene: 6. CDR1 is LGHNA and CDR2 is YSLEER in the germline V gene. The DNA for the CDR3 is TGCGCCAGCAGCCAGAGACAGGGTTGGGGAAACACCATATATTTT. Translation gives CASSQRQGWGNTIYF.

This clone was seen once. The chain has TRBV5-6 and TRBJ1-4, with 7 nucleotides matching TRBD1. Germline trimming cut 4 bases from V and 6 bases from J; bases unmatched to any gene: 9. Germline lookup yields CDR1 SGHDT and CDR2 YYEEEE. CDR3 length: 15 residues. The CDR3 protein is CASSPTGTVDEKLFF. CDR3 nucleotides: TGTGCCAGCAGCCCAACCGGGACAGTAGATGAAAAACTGTTTTTT.

This clone occurred a few times. This chain links TRBV18 with TRBJ2-1, with D maybe TRBD2 (6 bases). Germline lookup yields CDR1 KGHSH and CDR2 LQKENI. The CDR3 is made up of 16 amino acids. V was shortened by 0 bases and J by 4 bases, with 13 bases between the two germline ends. The CDR3 bases are TGTGCCAGCTCACCACCGGGGCGGGGAACTTACAATGAGCAGTTCTTC. Amino acid sequence: CASSPPGRGTYNEQFF.

The chain links TRBV12-5 to TRBJ2-5, with 8 positions matching TRBD1. Germline CDR1 LGHNT, CDR2 FRNRAP. The CDR3 is 15 amino acids. With V trimmed by 2 bases and J by 2 bases, 4 bases remained unmatched. The CDR3 spells CASGLITGGQETQYF. CDR3 coding DNA: TGTGCTAGTGGTTTGATCACAGGGGGACAAGAGACCCAGTACTTC.

V gene TRBV7-6 combines with J gene TRBJ2-2; D possibly corresponds to TRBD1 (5 bases). V lost 5 bases and J 0 bases, leaving 10 bases between the germline ends. This CDR3 spans 15 amino acids. The V gene's germline CDR1 is SGHVS and CDR2 FNYEAQ. CDR3 region: CASSRTYPNTGELFF. The CDR3 bases are TGTGCCAGCAGCCGGACATATCCGAACACCGGGGAGCTGTTTTTT.

J is TRBJ2-7 and V is TRBV10-3; D uncertain. This CDR3 is 13 amino acids long. Germline V lookup: CDR1 ENHRY, CDR2 SYGVKD. The germline V and J ends were trimmed by 2 bases and 2 bases, with 7 bases remaining between them. CDR3 region: CAISETVAYEQYF. The CDR3 DNA reads TGTGCCATCAGTGAGACGGTAGCCTACGAGCAGTACTTC.

CDR3: CASTEGAGVQYNEQFF. The CDR3 nucleotides are TGTGCCAGCACCGAAGGGGCGGGAGTGCAGTACAATGAGCAGTTCTTC. The chain is built from TRBV2 and TRBJ2-1; TRBD2 aligns across 7 bases. The germline CDR1 and CDR2 sequences are SNHLY and FYNNEI. V lost 7 bases to trimming and J lost 4 bases; unmatched junction nucleotides: 13. This CDR3 spans 16 amino acids.

This clone appeared a single time. This sequence joins TRBV9 and TRBJ2-7; TRBD1 matches at 8 bases. The germline gives CDR1 SGDLS, CDR2 YYNGEE. The CDR3 totals 14 residues. The J segment lost 1 base and the V segment lost 4 bases, leaving 4 bases of the junction unmatched. The chain's CDR3 is CASSPGQASYEQYF. CDR3 bases: TGTGCCAGCAGCCCGGGACAGGCTTCCTACGAGCAGTACTTC.

The CDR3 protein is CSVESQGDRGYTF. The CDR3 DNA is TGCAGCGTTGAATCACAGGGAGATAGGGGCTACACCTTC. The chain couples TRBV29-1 to TRBJ1-2; D may be TRBD1 (6 bases). V lost 2 bases and J 8 bases, leaving 15 bases between the germline ends. This CDR3 contains 13 residues. The germline CDR1 and CDR2 sequences are SQVTM and ANQGSEA.

V gene TRBV13 combines with J gene TRBJ2-1, with 11 bases that match TRBD2. The germline CDR1 and CDR2 sequences are PRHDT and FYEKMQ (reference sequence). The CDR3 sequence is 15 residues long. Trimming cost V 5 bases and J 6 bases; bases outside gene matches: 6. Here the CDR3 reads CASSRRLAGTNEQFF. CDR3 sequence (DNA): TGTGCCAGCAGCCGGAGACTAGCGGGAACCAATGAGCAGTTCTTC.

The chain carries TRBV7-9 and TRBJ2-7; 13 bases agree with TRBD2. CDR1 is SEHNR and CDR2 is FQNEAQ in the germline V gene (reference sequence). The V segment lost 1 base and the J segment 5 bases; nucleotides outside the gene matches: 2. This CDR3 spans 15 amino acids. This CDR3 reads CASSLDGLAGDEQYF. As DNA, the CDR3 is TGTGCCAGCAGCTTAGACGGACTAGCGGGGGACGAGCAGTACTTC.

The chain links TRBV5-1 to TRBJ2-2, with D maybe TRBD1 (6 bases). Looked up from germline, CDR1 is SGHRS and CDR2 is YFSETQ. V was pared by 4 bases and J by 6 bases, with 10 bases between. CDR3 length: 13 amino acids. CDR3 protein: CASSPGVAGELFF. CDR3 bases: TGCGCCAGCAGCCCAGGGGTGGCCGGGGAGCTGTTTTTT.

V usage is TRBV6-5 and J usage is TRBJ2-7; 7 bases are shared with TRBD1. Germline CDR1 reads MNHEY; CDR2 reads SVGAGI. V lost 6 bases, J lost 3 bases, and 8 bases stayed unmatched. CDR3 size: 14 residues. The chain's CDR3 is CASRLPGGDYEQYF. The CDR3 coding sequence is TGTGCCAGCAGATTACCAGGGGGAGACTACGAGCAGTACTTC.

This clone appeared once. This rearrangement joins TRBV19 to TRBJ1-2, with a tentative D call TRBD1 (6 bases). V was trimmed by 1 base and J by 4 bases, leaving 10 bases between them. The CDR3 extends over 14 amino acids. Per germline, CDR1 LNHDA and CDR2 SQIVND (reference sequence). The CDR3 nucleotides read TGTGCCAGTAGTATAGTACAGGGCGGCTATGGCTACACCTTC. It codes for CASSIVQGGYGYTF.

The chain is built from TRBV19 and TRBJ2-1, with TRBD2 matching over 12 bases. Germline CDR1 and CDR2: LNHDA and SQIVND (reference sequence). The CDR3 consists of 15 residues. The V segment lost 3 bases and the J segment 12 bases; nucleotides outside the gene matches: 9. CDR3 coding DNA: TGTGCCAGTAGTATCCCGGGACTAGCGGGCGTAGGGCAGTTCTTC. This gives the protein CASSIPGLAGVGQFF.

J is TRBJ2-1 and V is TRBV4-3, with 10 bases fitting TRBD2. CDR1 and CDR2 (germline): LGHNA, YSLEER. V dropped 0 bases and J dropped 9; count of bases not matched to a gene: 8. The CDR3 is 16 residues long. In DNA form, the CDR3 reads TGCGCCAGCAGCCAAGACCTAGCGGGAGTCGTTGGTGAGCAGTTCTTC. Protein product: CASSQDLAGVVGEQFF.

CDR3 DNA sequence: TGTGCCTGGAGTGCTGGACTCTCCTACAATGAGCAGTTCTTC. This encodes CAWSAGLSYNEQFF. The J gene is TRBJ2-1, the V gene TRBV30; the D gene is possibly TRBD2 (5 bases). This CDR3 contains 14 residues. The V gene lost 1 base and the J gene lost 0 bases, with 7 bases spanning the gap. The germline gives CDR1 GTSNPN, CDR2 SVGIG (reference sequence).

This clone was counted between two and nine times. The chain employs TRBV10-3 and TRBJ1-1; maybe TRBD1 (6 bases). The CDR3 is 13 residues long. Germline V gene lookup returns CDR1 ENHRY and CDR2 SYGVKD. Trimming removed 6 bases from V and 0 bases from J, with 8 bases in between. The CDR3 spells CAIRQGLNTEAFF. The CDR3 bases are TGTGCCATCAGACAGGGATTGAACACTGAAGCTTTCTTT.

The V call is TRBV19, the J call TRBJ2-7; 10 positions match TRBD2. The CDR3 is 17 amino acids. The germline V gene has CDR1 LNHDA and CDR2 SQIVND (reference sequence). V dropped 0 bases and J dropped 2; count of bases not matched to a gene: 7. CDR3 coding DNA: TGTGCCAGTAGTATAGATCTAGGGACTAGCGCAACCTACGAGCAGTACTTC. It codes for CASSIDLGTSATYEQYF.

The count of this clone is one. The rearrangement links TRBV18 to TRBJ1-1; D gene uncertain. The germline CDR1 and CDR2 sequences are KGHSH and LQKENI. The CDR3 totals 17 residues. V lost 1 base, J lost 7 bases, and 22 bases lay in between. This chain's CDR3 is CASSPLFSQSRGNEAFF. The CDR3 region has the DNA TGTGCCAGCTCACCACTCTTTTCCCAGTCGAGAGGGAATGAAGCTTTCTTT.

The V and J genes are TRBV5-1 and TRBJ1-2; D perhaps matches TRBD1 (5 bases). Per the germline V gene, CDR1 is SGHRS and CDR2 is YFSETQ. V shed 0 bases and J shed 7 bases, with 19 bases lying between them. The CDR3 covers 16 residues. CDR3 amino acids: CASSLGAGGEGSGYTF. The CDR3 nucleotides read TGCGCCAGCAGCTTGGGGGCCGGGGGGGAAGGTTCTGGCTACACCTTC.

The J gene is TRBJ2-3, the V gene TRBV4-3, with TRBD2 matching over 14 bases. CDR1 is LGHNA, CDR2 YSLEER, per germline. The CDR3 totals 18 residues. Germline trimming cut 0 bases from V and 8 bases from J; bases unmatched to any gene: 10. In DNA, the CDR3 is TGCGCCAGCAGCCAAGATCGAGTCAGACTAGCGGGAGGGCCTACGCAGTATTTT. Translated: CASSQDRVRLAGGPTQYF.

This sequence joins TRBV19 and TRBJ2-1; 13 nucleotides align to TRBD2. Germline V CDR1 and CDR2: LNHDA, SQIVND (reference sequence). There are 15 residues in the CDR3. With V trimmed by 4 bases and J by 8 bases, 5 bases remained unmatched. CDR3 in DNA: TGTGCCAGTAGTACACTAGCGGGAGGGGTGTATGAGCAGTTCTTC. Its translation is CASSTLAGGVYEQFF.